A selection of T cell receptor beta chains follows, all from one sample in a study of shared clonotypes between healthy human individuals. TCRdb's copy holds only in-frame clones and misses some; the assay was immunoSEQ multiplex PCR. The sample holds just over 2,000,000 clones, about 95% seen once. What was sequenced was naive CD4+ T cells sorted from blood. The source of these receptors is a man aged 18 to 29 in good health. The CDR3 runs from the conserved cysteine through the conserved F or W. The order of the fields is D gene, V gene, clone size, J gene, CDR3 protein, CDR3 DNA. A D gene is named only where the DNA matches it firmly. Size is stated for part of the rows, as once, few or many counts, or as a class when the clone is expanded.

d_gene: -
v_gene: TRBV6-1
abundance: -
j_gene: TRBJ1-2
CDR3aa: CASSADIVYGYTF
CDR3nt: TGTGCCAGCAGTGCTGACATAGTCTATGGCTACACCTTC

d_gene: -
v_gene: TRBV18
abundance: -
j_gene: TRBJ1-2
CDR3aa: CASSPGLMGEDGYTF
CDR3nt: TGTGCCAGCTCACCAGGGCTCATGGGCGAAGATGGCTACACCTTC

d_gene: -
v_gene: TRBV5-1
abundance: once
j_gene: TRBJ2-4
CDR3aa: CASKEETGKNIQYF
CDR3nt: TGCGCCAGCAAAGAAGAAACGGGCAAAAACATTCAGTACTTC

d_gene: -
v_gene: TRBV30
abundance: -
j_gene: TRBJ2-7
CDR3aa: CAWSRPPTVLNEQYF
CDR3nt: TGTGCCTGGAGTCGCCCGCCTACGGTACTCAACGAGCAGTACTTC

d_gene: TRBD2
v_gene: TRBV19
abundance: -
j_gene: TRBJ2-5
CDR3aa: CASSALAGAGETQYF
CDR3nt: TGTGCCAGTAGTGCACTAGCGGGAGCGGGGGAGACCCAGTACTTC

d_gene: -
v_gene: TRBV7-9
abundance: once
j_gene: TRBJ1-5
CDR3aa: CAGKSWDSNQPQHF
CDR3nt: TGTGCCGGCAAGAGTTGGGATAGCAATCAGCCCCAGCATTTT

d_gene: -
v_gene: TRBV4-3
abundance: -
j_gene: TRBJ2-1
CDR3aa: CASSQEGVTYNEQFF
CDR3nt: TGCGCCAGCAGCCAAGAGGGCGTGACCTACAATGAGCAGTTCTTC

d_gene: -
v_gene: TRBV27
abundance: -
j_gene: TRBJ1-2
CDR3aa: CASSTLTQNYGYTF
CDR3nt: TGTGCCAGCAGCACACTCACACAGAACTATGGCTACACCTTC

d_gene: -
v_gene: TRBV2
abundance: -
j_gene: TRBJ2-7
CDR3aa: CASSDRATYEQYF
CDR3nt: TGTGCCAGCAGTGACAGGGCCACCTACGAGCAGTACTTC

d_gene: -
v_gene: TRBV10-3
abundance: -
j_gene: TRBJ2-3
CDR3aa: CAISGSGVSTDTQYF
CDR3nt: TGTGCCATCAGTGGGTCGGGGGTGAGCACAGATACGCAGTATTTT

d_gene: -
v_gene: TRBV5-1
abundance: once
j_gene: TRBJ1-2
CDR3aa: CASSSGYGYTF
CDR3nt: TGCGCCAGCAGCTCCGGCTATGGCTACACCTTC

d_gene: -
v_gene: TRBV15
abundance: -
j_gene: TRBJ2-7
CDR3aa: CATSSGPGLGQYEQYF
CDR3nt: TGTGCCACCAGCAGTGGCCCGGGACTCGGTCAATACGAGCAGTACTTC

d_gene: -
v_gene: TRBV6-5
abundance: -
j_gene: TRBJ2-7
CDR3aa: CASSPRFTSYEQYF
CDR3nt: TGTGCCAGCAGCCCCCGTTTTACCTCCTACGAGCAGTACTTC

d_gene: -
v_gene: TRBV27
abundance: -
j_gene: TRBJ1-5
CDR3aa: CASSPLGLAQPQHF
CDR3nt: TGTGCCAGCAGTCCCCTAGGGTTGGCACAGCCCCAGCATTTT

d_gene: -
v_gene: TRBV28
abundance: -
j_gene: TRBJ2-2
CDR3aa: CASTLDTGELFF
CDR3nt: TGTGCCAGCACGTTGGACACCGGGGAGCTGTTTTTT

d_gene: -
v_gene: TRBV5-1
abundance: -
j_gene: TRBJ2-5
CDR3aa: CASRIRPQETQYF
CDR3nt: TGCGCCAGCAGGATTCGCCCCCAAGAGACCCAGTACTTC

d_gene: -
v_gene: TRBV7-3
abundance: few
j_gene: TRBJ2-1
CDR3aa: CASSTTNNEQFF
CDR3nt: TGTGCCAGCAGCACCACAAACAATGAGCAGTTCTTC